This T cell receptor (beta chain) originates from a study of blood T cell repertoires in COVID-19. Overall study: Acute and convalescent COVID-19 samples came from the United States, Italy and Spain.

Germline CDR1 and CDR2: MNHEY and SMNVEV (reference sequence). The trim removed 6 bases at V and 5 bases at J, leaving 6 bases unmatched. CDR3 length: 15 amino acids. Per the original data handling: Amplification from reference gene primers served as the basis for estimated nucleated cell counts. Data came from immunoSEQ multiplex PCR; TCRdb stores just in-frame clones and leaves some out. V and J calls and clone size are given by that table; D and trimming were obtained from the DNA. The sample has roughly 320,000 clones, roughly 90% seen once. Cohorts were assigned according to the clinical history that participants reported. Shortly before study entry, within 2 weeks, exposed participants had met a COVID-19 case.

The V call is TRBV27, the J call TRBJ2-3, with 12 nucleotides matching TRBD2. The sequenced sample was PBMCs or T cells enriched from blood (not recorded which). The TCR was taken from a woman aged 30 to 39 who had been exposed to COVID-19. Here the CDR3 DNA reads TGTGCCAGCAGGCGACTAGCGGGGGCTCGAGATACGCAGTATTTT. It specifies CASRRLAGARDTQYF.